The 6 T cell receptor beta chains given below trace back to one sample, sequenced in a study of blood T cell repertoires in COVID-19. TCRdb's table, derived via immunoSEQ multiplex PCR, lists solely in-frame clones and lacks some. The table lists roughly 240,000 clones, roughly 85% of them singletons. Sequencing input: PBMCs or T cells enriched from blood (not recorded which). Every receptor here comes from a woman in her fifties or sixties with acute COVID-19.

This clone was seen a single time. The chain combines TRBV19 with TRBJ1-2; tentatively, D is TRBD1 (5 bases). The CDR3 has 14 amino acids. V shed 2 bases and J shed 4 bases, with 11 bases lying between them. Germline V CDR1 and CDR2: LNHDA, SQIVND (reference sequence). CDR3 loop: CASSIQGRGYGYTF. The CDR3 nucleotides read TGTGCCAGTAGTATACAGGGAAGGGGCTATGGCTACACCTTC.

In its sample, this clone was seen once. The V call is TRBV19, the J call TRBJ2-3; TRBD2 aligns across 13 bases. The CDR3 has 15 amino acids. Germline V CDR1 and CDR2: LNHDA, SQIVND (reference sequence). Germline trimming cut 10 bases from V and 2 bases from J; bases unmatched to any gene: 6. The CDR3 nucleotides are TGTGCCACTGGACTAGCGGGGGAATACACAGATACGCAGTATTTT. Its translation is CATGLAGEYTDTQYF.

The V gene is TRBV3-1 (or the pseudogene TRBV3-2), the J gene TRBJ1-6; D might be TRBD1 (5 bases). V was pared by 1 base and J by 2 bases, with 6 bases between. The germline V gene encodes CDR1 LGHDT and CDR2 YNNKEL (reference sequence). The CDR3 covers 15 residues. The CDR3 protein is CASSQGGPYNSPLHF. The CDR3 DNA reads as TGTGCCAGCAGCCAAGGGGGCCCCTATAATTCACCCCTCCACTTT.

The genes are TRBV30 and TRBJ1-1; 9 positions match TRBD1. Germline loops: CDR1 GTSNPN, CDR2 SVGIG (reference sequence). The CDR3 spans 11 residues. Unmatched junction bases numbered 6, after V lost 4 bases and J lost 12 bases. The DNA for the CDR3 is TGTGCCTGGACCAGACAGGGGGAGCCTTTCTTT. It is translated as CAWTRQGEPFF.

The chain has TRBV6-1 and TRBJ2-7, with a possible D match to TRBD1 (8 bases). This CDR3 comprises 14 residues. The germline V gene encodes CDR1 MNHNS and CDR2 SASEGT. V was shortened by 3 bases and J by 3 bases, with 12 bases between the two germline ends. CDR3 residues: CASSENRGGYEQYF. In DNA, the CDR3 is TGTGCCAGCAGTGAGAACAGGGGGGGCTACGAGCAGTACTTC.

The CDR3 spells CASSPSGVSDYEQYF. CDR3 bases: TGTGCCAGCAGCCCTTCGGGGGTATCAGACTACGAGCAGTACTTC. The chain links TRBV6-2 or TRBV6-3 to TRBJ2-7, with a possible D match to TRBD2 (6 bases). Germline loops: CDR1 MNHEY, CDR2 SVGEGT. V gave up 6 bases and J gave up 3 bases, with 18 bases separating them. The CDR3 runs to 15 residues.